Below, 10 T cell receptor beta chains from the same sample are listed, as sequenced in a study of cytomegalovirus exposure and HLA in healthy donors. 13 Jbeta primers and 60 Vbeta primers were used for the PCR. Clones were sequenced by immunoSEQ multiplex PCR, and TCRdb holds only the in-frame ones, with some missing. The profile shows about 190,000 clones, approximately 79% of them singletons. The specimen sequenced was PBMCs. The receptors were gathered from a woman between 18 and 29 years old in good health and CMV-seronegative.

For the CDR3, the DNA is TGTGCCAGCTCGACTCCGGGGATATCCAACGTCCTGACTTTC. It yields the protein CASSTPGISNVLTF. This sequence joins TRBV18 and TRBJ2-6, with D perhaps TRBD2 (5 bases). CDR1 KGHSH and CDR2 LQKENI come from the germline V gene. The V gene lost 6 bases and the J gene lost 8 bases, with 14 bases spanning the gap. There are 14 residues in the CDR3.

The chain uses TRBV7-9 and TRBJ1-5, with D perhaps TRBD1 (5 bases). V lost 0 bases to trimming and J lost 4 bases, with 10 bases between them. CDR1 and CDR2 (germline): SEHNR, FQNEAQ (reference sequence). The length of the CDR3 is 15 residues. CDR3 region: CASSLAGGENQPQHF. CDR3 sequence (DNA): TGTGCCAGCAGCTTAGCGGGGGGAGAGAATCAGCCCCAGCATTTT. The full variable domain, in which reference TRBV7-9 and TRBJ1-5 provide the parts outside the CDR3, is DTGVSQNPRHKITKRGQNVTFRCDPISEHNRLYWYRQTLGQGPEFLTYFQNEAQLEKSRLLSDRFSAERPKGSFSTLEIQRTEQGDSAMYLCASSLAGGENQPQHFGDGTRLSIL.

This clone occurred a few times. The chain uses TRBV28 and TRBJ1-2, with 10 bases aligning to TRBD1. The CDR3 covers 15 residues. The V gene's germline CDR1 is MDHEN and CDR2 SYDVKM. The V and J ends lost 10 bases and 9 bases, in that order; junction bases with no gene match: 17. The CDR3 DNA follows: TGTGCCACCCAGGAACCGGGACAGGGGATATCCCGCTACACCTTC. It encodes CATQEPGQGISRYTF.

The V and J genes are TRBV28 and TRBJ1-5; 9 bases map to TRBD1. This CDR3 spans 15 amino acids. Germline trimming cut 7 bases from V and 4 bases from J; bases unmatched to any gene: 8. From germline, CDR1 is MDHEN and CDR2 SYDVKM. CDR3 in amino acids: CASILDRGLNQPQHF. CDR3 in DNA: TGTGCCAGCATATTGGACAGGGGATTGAATCAGCCCCAGCATTTT.

This clone was counted a single time. This rearrangement joins TRBV18 to TRBJ2-7, with 7 bases fitting TRBD1. Germline CDR1 reads KGHSH; CDR2 reads LQKENI. V trimming: 3 bases; J trimming: 6 bases; junction bases outside the gene matches: 8. The CDR3 sequence is 14 residues long. For the CDR3, the DNA is TGTGCCAGCTCACCTTTGGAGACAGGGATCGAGCAGTACTTC. Its protein product is CASSPLETGIEQYF.

V usage is TRBV30 and J usage is TRBJ1-5; 12 bases align to TRBD1. The CDR3 is 15 amino acids. J lost 7 bases, V lost 5 bases, and 9 bases had no gene match. From germline, CDR1 is GTSNPN and CDR2 SVGIG (reference sequence). CDR3 amino acids: CAWDSGTGGDQPQHF. Written as DNA, the CDR3 is TGTGCCTGGGACTCCGGGACAGGGGGCGACCAGCCCCAGCATTTT.

The rearrangement links TRBV4-1 to TRBJ2-7; D might be TRBD1 (5 bases). The CDR3 length is 17 residues. V shed 4 bases and J shed 0 bases, with 19 bases lying between them. Germline V gives CDR1 MGHRA, CDR2 YSYEKL. The CDR3 DNA follows: TGCGCCAGCAGCCCCCCCCAATGGCAGGGCCTCTCCTACGAGCAGTACTTC. It is translated as CASSPPQWQGLSYEQYF.

The chain recombines TRBV13 with TRBJ2-7; 9 nucleotides agree with TRBD1. The CDR3 contains 15 residues. V was pared by 0 bases and J by 6 bases, with 6 bases of the junction left unmatched. Germline CDR1 PRHDT, CDR2 FYEKMQ (reference sequence). The CDR3 loop is CASSLGHKTGGEQYF. The CDR3 DNA sequence: TGTGCCAGCAGCTTAGGCCATAAGACAGGGGGCGAGCAGTACTTC. The complete variable domain, with remaining parts taken from reference TRBV13 and TRBJ2-7, reads AAGVIQSPRHLIKEKRETATLKCYPIPRHDTVYWYQQGPGQDPQFLISFYEKMQSDKGSIPDRFSAQQFSDYHSELNMSSLELGDSALYFCASSLGHKTGGEQYFGPGTRLTVT.

The V and J genes are TRBV7-6 and TRBJ2-7, with 7 bases identical to TRBD1. The germline CDR1 and CDR2 sequences are SGHVS and FNYEAQ. J gave up 6 bases and V 5 bases, and 10 bases lay outside the gene matches. This CDR3 has 14 residues. The CDR3 loop is CASSETGLDGEQYF. CDR3 coding DNA: TGTGCCAGCAGCGAGACAGGGTTGGACGGCGAGCAGTACTTC.

The table lists this clone with a few counts. The chain joins TRBV6-5 to TRBJ1-1; a possible D gene is TRBD1 (6 bases). The CDR3 runs 13 residues. Trimming pared 6 bases from V and 5 bases from J, leaving 13 bases between. CDR1 is MNHEY and CDR2 is SVGAGI in the germline V gene. CDR3: CASRSTGLTEAFF. In DNA, the CDR3 is TGTGCCAGCAGAAGCACAGGGTTGACTGAAGCTTTCTTT.